This T cell receptor (beta chain) was documented in a study of blood T cell repertoires in COVID-19. Study-wide background: Acute and convalescent COVID-19 samples came from the United States, Italy and Spain. T cells, B-cell-depleted T cells, or PBMCs provided the cDNA or gDNA that served as material.

Only one count was recorded for this clone. Source study methods: Estimates of nucleated cell counts were drawn from the amplification of reference gene primers. TCRdb keeps only in-frame clones here, not all; method: immunoSEQ multiplex PCR. V and J calls plus clone size are reproduced from that table; the DNA served to infer D and trimming. Of 380,000 or so clones in the sample, 89% were seen once. CDR3 length equals 17 residues. Germline V gene lookup returns CDR1 MNHEY and CDR2 SMNVEV (reference sequence). V was pared by 0 bases and J by 0 bases, with 13 bases between. The chain links TRBV27 to TRBJ2-3; D unclear. This receptor was taken from a man in his forties or fifties with acute or convalescent COVID-19. The sequenced sample was peripheral blood. The CDR3, as DNA: TGTGCCAGCAGTTTATCGTTCAGGCCGGCTAGCACAGATACGCAGTATTTT. This translates into CASSLSFRPASTDTQYF.